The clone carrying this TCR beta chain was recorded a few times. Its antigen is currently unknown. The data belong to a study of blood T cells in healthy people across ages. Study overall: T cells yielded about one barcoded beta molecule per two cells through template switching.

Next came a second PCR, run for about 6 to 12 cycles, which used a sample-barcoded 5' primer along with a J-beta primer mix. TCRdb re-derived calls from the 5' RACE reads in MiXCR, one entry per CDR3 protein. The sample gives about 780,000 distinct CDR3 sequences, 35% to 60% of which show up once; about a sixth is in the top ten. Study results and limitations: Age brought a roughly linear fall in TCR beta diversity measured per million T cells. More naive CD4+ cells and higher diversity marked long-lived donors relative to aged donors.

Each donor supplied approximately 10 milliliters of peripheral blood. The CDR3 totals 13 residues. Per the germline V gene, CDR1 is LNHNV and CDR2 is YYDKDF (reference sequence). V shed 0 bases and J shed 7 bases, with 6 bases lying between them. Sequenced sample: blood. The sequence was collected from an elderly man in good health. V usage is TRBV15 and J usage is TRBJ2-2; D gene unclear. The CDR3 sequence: CATSREKDGELFF. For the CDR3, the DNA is TGTGCCACCAGCAGAGAGAAGGACGGGGAGCTGTTTTTT. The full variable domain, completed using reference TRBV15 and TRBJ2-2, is DAMVIQNPRYQVTQFGKPVTLSCSQTLNHNVMYWYQQKSSQAPKLLFHYYDKDFNNEADTPDNFQSRRPNTSFCFLDIRSPGLGDTAMYLCATSREKDGELFFGEGSRLTVL.